This TCR beta chain derives from a study of shared T cell receptors in the human thymus. TCRdb keeps only in-frame clones here, not all; method: immunoSEQ multiplex PCR. The sample comprises about 610,000 clones, around 89% of which are singletons, and 0.0095% to 0.013% rests with the top ten. These data were also reused for a study on human thymus T cells. That work adds: Healthy Finnish infants undergoing corrective surgery for congenital heart defects provided the donor material. Resections were taken during corrective heart surgery, and the thymus tissue came from these. The authors found apparently biased V and J gene usage in thymic and blood repertoires. Thymic repertoires from unrelated individuals overlapped highly, related research reported.

Sequences were obtained from thymocytes. The sequence came from a boy under two years old with a congenital heart defect.

CDR3 in amino acids: CSVSDSPNTEAFF. CDR3 sequence (DNA): TGCAGCGTATCGGACAGCCCGAACACTGAAGCTTTCTTT. The chain carries TRBV29-1 and TRBJ1-1; D is possibly TRBD1 (6 bases). Germline CDR1 SQVTM, CDR2 ANQGSEA. The CDR3 loop spans 13 amino acids. V shed 6 bases and J shed 1 base, with 12 bases lying between them. Based on the CDR3 plus reference TRBV29-1 and TRBJ1-1, the full variable domain is SAVISQKPSRDICQRGTSLTIQCQVDSQVTMMFWYRQQPGQSLTLIATANQGSEATYESGFVIDKFPISRPNLTFSTLTVSNMSPEDSSIYLCSVSDSPNTEAFFGQGTRLTVV.